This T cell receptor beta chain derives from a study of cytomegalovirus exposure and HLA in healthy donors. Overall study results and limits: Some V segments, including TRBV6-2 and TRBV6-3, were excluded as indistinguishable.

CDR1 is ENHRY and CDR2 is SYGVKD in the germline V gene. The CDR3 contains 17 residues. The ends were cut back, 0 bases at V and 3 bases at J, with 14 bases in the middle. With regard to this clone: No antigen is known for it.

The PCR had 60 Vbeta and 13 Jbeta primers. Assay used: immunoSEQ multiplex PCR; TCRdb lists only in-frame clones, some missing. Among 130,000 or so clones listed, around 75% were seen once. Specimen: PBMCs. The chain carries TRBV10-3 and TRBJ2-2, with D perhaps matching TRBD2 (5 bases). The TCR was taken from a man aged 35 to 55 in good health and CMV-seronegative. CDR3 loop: CAISESRVSSDTGELFF. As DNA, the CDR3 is TGTGCCATCAGTGAGTCGAGGGTCTCGTCGGACACCGGGGAGCTGTTTTTT.